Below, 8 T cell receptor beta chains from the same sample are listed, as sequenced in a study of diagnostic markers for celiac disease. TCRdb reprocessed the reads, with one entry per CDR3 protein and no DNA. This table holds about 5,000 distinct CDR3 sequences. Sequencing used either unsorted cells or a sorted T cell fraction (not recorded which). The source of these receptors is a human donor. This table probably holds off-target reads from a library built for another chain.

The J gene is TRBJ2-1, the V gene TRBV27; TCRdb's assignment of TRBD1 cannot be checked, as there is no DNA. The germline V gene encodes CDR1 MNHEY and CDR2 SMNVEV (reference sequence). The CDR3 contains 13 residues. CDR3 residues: CASSWGGDNEQFF.

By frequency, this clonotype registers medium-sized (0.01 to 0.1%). CDR3 protein: CAIQPTSGKFTGELFF. The genes are TRBV6-1 and TRBJ2-2; TCRdb calls TRBD2, which cannot be checked without DNA. The CDR3 is 16 residues long. CDR1 is MNHNS, CDR2 SASEGT, per germline.

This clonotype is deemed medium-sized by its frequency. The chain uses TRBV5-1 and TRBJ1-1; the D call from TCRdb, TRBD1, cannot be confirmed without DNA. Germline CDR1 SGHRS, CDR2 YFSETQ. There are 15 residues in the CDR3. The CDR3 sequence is CASSLQDELNTEAFF.

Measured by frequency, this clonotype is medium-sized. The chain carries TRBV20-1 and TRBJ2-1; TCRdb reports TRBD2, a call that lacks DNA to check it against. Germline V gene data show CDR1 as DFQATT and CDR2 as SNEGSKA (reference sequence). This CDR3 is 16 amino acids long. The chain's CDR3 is CSATKRGGPFGNEQFF.

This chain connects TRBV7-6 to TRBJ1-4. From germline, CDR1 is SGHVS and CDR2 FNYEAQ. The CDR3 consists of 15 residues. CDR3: CASSLVVGTNEKLFF.

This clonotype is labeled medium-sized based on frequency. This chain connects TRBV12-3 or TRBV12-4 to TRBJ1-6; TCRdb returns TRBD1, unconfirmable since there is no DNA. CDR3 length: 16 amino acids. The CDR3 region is CASTLRQGTANSPLHF.

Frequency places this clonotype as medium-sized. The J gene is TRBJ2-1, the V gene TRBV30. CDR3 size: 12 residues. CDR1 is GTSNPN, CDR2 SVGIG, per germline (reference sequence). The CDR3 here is CAWTQLQNEQFF.

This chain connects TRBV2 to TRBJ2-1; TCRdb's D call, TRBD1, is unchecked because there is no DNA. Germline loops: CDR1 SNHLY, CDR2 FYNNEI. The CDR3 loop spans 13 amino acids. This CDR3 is CASSEGRGNEQFF.